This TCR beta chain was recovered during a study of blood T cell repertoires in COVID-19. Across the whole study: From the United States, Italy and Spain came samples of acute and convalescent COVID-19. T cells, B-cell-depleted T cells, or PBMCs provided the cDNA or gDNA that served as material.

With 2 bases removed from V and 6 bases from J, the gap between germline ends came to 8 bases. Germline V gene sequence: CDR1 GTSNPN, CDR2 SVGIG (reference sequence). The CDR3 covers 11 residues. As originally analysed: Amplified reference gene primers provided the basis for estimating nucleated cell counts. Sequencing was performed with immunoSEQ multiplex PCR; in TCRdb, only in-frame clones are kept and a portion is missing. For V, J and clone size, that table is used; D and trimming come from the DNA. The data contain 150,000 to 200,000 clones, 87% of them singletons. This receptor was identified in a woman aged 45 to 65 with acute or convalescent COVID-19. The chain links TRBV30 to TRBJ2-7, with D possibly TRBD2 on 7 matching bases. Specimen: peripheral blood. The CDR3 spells CAWSRGAEQYF. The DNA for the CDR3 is TGTGCCTGGAGTCGGGGGGCCGAGCAGTACTTC.